This TCR beta chain was sequenced during a study of graft-versus-host responses after intestinal transplantation. For the study at large: Isolated intestinal, liver-intestinal, or multivisceral transplants were what recipients had. Among the recipients, all got anti-thymocyte globulin induction and then tacrolimus and steroids for around 3 years.

V gave up 0 bases and J gave up 0 bases, with 11 bases separating them. CDR3 size: 17 residues. CDR1 is LGHNA and CDR2 is YSLEER in the germline V gene. Only in-frame clones appear in the TCRdb table, and some are missing; sequencing was by immunoSEQ multiplex PCR. The sample has over 80,000 clones; 75% to 95% are singletons. For this clone: Antigen specificity is unknown.

The study's findings and limits: GvH clones appeared in recipient marrow, some first in ileum or blood.

The chain has TRBV4-3 and TRBJ2-2; D is perhaps TRBD2 (5 bases). This sequence was found in a human donor who was the organ donor for an intestinal transplant. The specimen comprised unstimulated CD4+ T cells sorted from spleen or lymph node cells, sampled before transplant. CDR3 coding DNA: TGCGCCAGCAGCCAAGATCGGGCTAGCTCGAACACCGGGGAGCTGTTTTTT. Translation gives CASSQDRASSNTGELFF.